The rows below give T cell receptor beta chains drawn from one sample of a study of T cell responses to AZD1222 COVID-19 vaccine. Sequencing was performed with immunoSEQ multiplex PCR; in TCRdb, only in-frame clones are kept and a portion is missing. The table lists under 200,000 clones, 88% of them singletons. The sequencing here drew on peripheral blood, taken 28 days after the second AZD1222 dose. Receptors originate from an adult who received the AZD1222 COVID-19 vaccine. CDR3s include the opening cysteine and the closing phenylalanine or tryptophan.

>TRBV7-3
CASSLGTHTDTQYF
>TRBV11-2
CASSLEVSHEQYF
>TRBV7-8
CASSLDVEQFF
>TRBV6-6
CASSHRANTEAFF
>TRBV9
CASSVLDRGHTQYF
>TRBV7-9
CASSFDRLGETQYF
>TRBV9
CASSVAPQVAGVYYEQYF
>TRBV7-9
CASSLGRTTNEKLFF
>TRBV12-3/TRBV12-4
CASIYWGAGEQFF
>TRBV21-1
CASSKMDSSPEAQYF
>TRBV19
CASSIPGGLGYTF
>TRBV30
CAWTRNRGSNSPLHF
>TRBV5-8
CASSFRESRPQHF
>TRBV29-1
CSVLDPEEKLFF
>TRBV30
CAWSPGLAGGDEQFF
>TRBV5-4
CASSFDRAGELFF
>TRBV19
CASSIGAGLNSPLHF
>TRBV24-1
CATRARTDSYNEQFF
>TRBV2
CASTISPSYNEQFF
>TRBV5-1
CASSLGGASGTYEQYF
>TRBV3-1/TRBV3-2
CASSQGQGAGAYEQYF
>TRBV28
CASIQPGNEQFF
>TRBV6-2/TRBV6-3
CASSYSGLAGETGELFF
>TRBV23-1
CASSQSWTLKETQYF
>TRBV7-2
CASSSTRSTDTQYF
>TRBV4-3
CASSQEATSSYEQYF
>TRBV7-9
CASTPRRPVENEQFF
>TRBV30
CAWSSSQDIQYF
>TRBV24-1
CATSYGGLGTDTQYF
>TRBV6-6
CASSYSDNSNQPQHF
>TRBV7-2
CASSLNGGLPVYNEQFF
>TRBV9
CASGIGTSGGAETQYF
>TRBV6-5
CASSTLAGGETQYF
>TRBV20-1
CSARGDYEQYF
>TRBV7-8
CASSPSTGLNTEAFF
>TRBV9
CASSVLTAPYYNSPLHF
>TRBV5-1
CASSLGTSGSRDEQFF
>TRBV18
CASSHPGDTQYF
>TRBV7-2
CASMVTGWTDTQYF
>TRBV7-2
CASSSPGTSVGGELFF
>TRBV7-9
CASSRDRLTEAFF
>TRBV7-2
CASSSSVGTPNQPQHF
>TRBV4-3
CASSQDRPGVDTQYF
>TRBV28
CASREGLNYGEPQHF
>TRBV30
CAWSEQGGSPLHF
>TRBV7-2
CASSPYRDEQYF
>TRBV5-1
CASSLVLAGNNEQFF
>TRBV24-1
CATSGEPTGNEQFF
>TRBV2
CASRPGPRTDTQYF
>TRBV7-2
CASSRGPETQYF
>TRBV6-5
CASSYSVGGLNTIYF